The next 11 T cell receptor beta chains were all read from a single sample in a study of identifying expanded T cells in peripheral blood. Using immunoSEQ multiplex PCR, the repertoire was profiled, and TCRdb retains in-frame clones only, with some absent. The data hold more than 90,000 clones, with 87% observed a single time. What was sequenced was blood. All receptors come from a person between 18 and 69 years old in good health.

J is TRBJ2-5 and V is TRBV4-1, with a weak D call TRBD1 (5 bases). This CDR3 is built from 14 residues. V lost 2 bases and J lost 5, with 12 bases in between. Germline-derived CDR1 and CDR2 are MGHRA and YSYEKL. As DNA, the CDR3 is TGCGCCAGCAGCCAACAGGGTCTAGGGGAGACCCAGTACTTC. This gives the protein CASSQQGLGETQYF.

This chain links TRBV10-1 with TRBJ2-1; the D is unclear. The CDR3 totals 13 residues. Trimming stripped 6 bases from V and 4 bases from J, with 10 bases between. Germline CDR1 WNHNN, CDR2 SYGVQD (reference sequence). The CDR3 DNA follows: TGCGCCAGCAGCGAAAGTCTTTACAATGAGCAGTTCTTC. Amino acids: CASSESLYNEQFF.

The J gene is TRBJ1-2, the V gene TRBV9; 7 positions agree with TRBD1. Germline CDR1 is SGDLS and CDR2 is YYNGEE. J lost 7 bases, V lost 0 bases, and 9 bases had no gene match. CDR3 length: 15 amino acids. The CDR3 spells CASSVGPRQGGGYTF. CDR3 nucleotides: TGTGCCAGCAGCGTAGGCCCTCGACAGGGAGGTGGCTACACCTTC.

The genes are TRBV4-3 and TRBJ1-4; TRBD1 might be the D (5 bases). Between the trimmed V and J ends, which lost 6 bases and 3 bases, there was a span of 14 bases. Germline V lookup: CDR1 LGHNA, CDR2 YSLEER. This CDR3 has 15 residues. The DNA for the CDR3 is TGCGCCAGCAGACAGGATTTGGGCTCTAATGAAAAACTGTTTTTT. Its protein product is CASRQDLGSNEKLFF.

V usage is TRBV5-6 and J usage is TRBJ1-2; TRBD1 matches 7 bases. The V gene's germline CDR1 is SGHDT and CDR2 YYEEEE. J was trimmed by 8 bases and V by 1 base; bases with no gene match: 17. The CDR3 spans 17 residues. As DNA, the CDR3 is TGTGCCAGCAGCTTGTCTATTGGGAGGGGGCAGCAGCGCGGCTACACCTTC. Its protein product is CASSLSIGRGQQRGYTF.

The chain has TRBV7-2 and TRBJ2-1, with 11 nucleotides matching TRBD1. The junction had 11 bases not matched to a gene; V was cut back by 6 bases and J by 7 bases. Germline CDR1 SGHTA, CDR2 FQGNSA. This CDR3 spans 16 amino acids. DNA of the CDR3: TGTGCCAGCAGATCTCAGGACAGGGGGCAGATGAATGAGCAGTTCTTC. Its protein is CASRSQDRGQMNEQFF.

The J gene is TRBJ2-1, the V gene TRBV11-3, with D possibly being TRBD1 or TRBD2 (5 bases each). The CDR3 is 14 residues long. V was pared by 0 bases and J by 5 bases, with 8 bases between. The V gene's germline CDR1 is SGHNT and CDR2 YENEEA. The CDR3, as DNA: TGTGCCAGCAGCTTAGATGGGGGTCACAATGAGCAGTTCTTC. It specifies CASSLDGGHNEQFF. The complete variable domain, with remaining parts taken from reference TRBV11-3 and TRBJ2-1, reads EAGVVQSPRYKIIEKKQPVAFWCNPISGHNTLYWYLQNLGQGPELLIRYENEEAVDDSQLPKDRFSAERLKGVDSTLKIQPAELGDSAVYLCASSLDGGHNEQFFGPGTRLTVL.

The count of this clone is one. The rearrangement links TRBV7-2 to TRBJ2-7, with 7 bases aligning to TRBD2. The CDR3 totals 13 residues. In germline, CDR1 is SGHTA, CDR2 FQGNSA. V was pared by 5 bases and J by 2 bases, with 3 bases of the junction left unmatched. CDR3 DNA sequence: TGTGCCAGCAGCCTAAGCGGGGCCTACGAGCAGTACTTC. This gives the protein CASSLSGAYEQYF. Full variable domain (outside the CDR3, taken from reference TRBV7-2 and TRBJ2-7): GAGVSQSPSNKVTEKGKDVELRCDPISGHTALYWYRQSLGQGLEFLIYFQGNSAPDKSGLPSDRFSAERTGGSVSTLTIQRTQQEDSAVYLCASSLSGAYEQYFGPGTRLTVT.

The chain joins TRBV6-6 to TRBJ2-1; 10 bases fit TRBD1. CDR3 size: 15 residues. Trimming cost V 6 bases and J 3 bases; bases outside gene matches: 5. Germline V lookup: CDR1 MNHNY, CDR2 SVGAGI (reference sequence). CDR3 sequence: CASSTGTGDYNEQFF. CDR3 coding DNA: TGTGCCAGCAGCACCGGGACAGGGGACTACAATGAGCAGTTCTTC.

V is TRBV5-1 and J is TRBJ2-1; D possibly matches TRBD1 or TRBD2 (5 bases each). The CDR3 is 14 amino acids. V was trimmed by 1 base and J by 8 bases, leaving 13 bases between them. Germline CDR1 SGHRS, CDR2 YFSETQ. The CDR3 reads CASSLSLGVDEQFF. The CDR3 bases are TGCGCCAGCAGCTTGTCACTAGGGGTCGATGAGCAGTTCTTC.

This clone was picked up one time. The rearrangement uses TRBV27 and TRBJ1-5; D is ambiguous. With 5 bases removed from V and 6 bases from J, the gap between germline ends came to 17 bases. The CDR3 runs 15 residues. Germline V gene lookup returns CDR1 MNHEY and CDR2 SMNVEV (reference sequence). This CDR3 is CASSPNEGPVQPQHF. Here the CDR3 DNA reads TGTGCCAGCAGTCCGAACGAGGGCCCGGTTCAGCCCCAGCATTTT.